What follows are 10 T cell receptor beta chains derived from one specimen sequenced in a study of STAT3 mutations in large granular lymphocyte leukemia. Overall study results and limits: Every T-cell large granular lymphocyte leukemia patient had at least one immunodominant TCR beta clonotype.

These TCRs' antigens remain unknown. Libraries were prepared by immunoSEQ multiplex PCR; TCRdb keeps only in-frame clonotypes and omits some of them. The sample has 9,500 to 15,000 clones, about 76% seen once; the top ten hold about 51%. What was sequenced was peripheral blood mononuclear cells. The receptors here all came from a man in his sixties with T-cell large granular lymphocyte leukemia. Some clones in this sample may be carry-over from other donors' samples.

The chain is built from TRBV7-2 and TRBJ2-3; D is possibly TRBD1 or TRBD2 (5 bases each). Trimming removed 0 bases from V and 2 bases from J, with 12 bases in between. Germline V gene data show CDR1 as SGHTA and CDR2 as FQGNSA. There are 16 residues in the CDR3. CDR3 region: CASSLAGRRLTDTQYF. The DNA of the CDR3 is TGTGCCAGCAGCTTAGCGGGACGGCGCCTCACAGATACGCAGTATTTT.

The chain has TRBV11-2 and TRBJ1-5; weak D call: TRBD1 (5 bases). The V and J ends lost 3 bases and 5 bases respectively, with 8 bases between them. The germline V gene has CDR1 SGHAT and CDR2 FQNNGV. The CDR3 covers 13 residues. CDR3: CASSFQGDQPQHF. DNA for the CDR3: TGTGCCAGCAGCTTTCAGGGCGATCAGCCCCAGCATTTT.

The V gene is TRBV2, the J gene TRBJ1-1, with 7 bases that match TRBD1. Germline CDR1 SNHLY, CDR2 FYNNEI. Trimming at V came to 10 bases and at J to 11 bases, leaving 16 bases not matched to a gene. The CDR3 is 13 residues long. In DNA, the CDR3 is TGTGCCACCAATCGGGAGGGGGCACACGTGGCTTTCTTT. The encoded protein is CATNREGAHVAFF.

This chain connects TRBV13 to TRBJ2-1, with TRBD2 matching 11 bases. This CDR3 has 13 residues. Per germline, CDR1 PRHDT and CDR2 FYEKMQ (reference sequence). Trimming removed 6 bases from V and 9 bases from J; junction bases left unmatched: 4. CDR3 nucleotide sequence: TGTGCCAGCAGTCCTACTAGCGGGGGTGAGCAGTTCTTC. This encodes CASSPTSGGEQFF.

The chain uses TRBV5-1 and TRBJ2-1, with 11 bases fitting TRBD2. There are 16 residues in the CDR3. Per the germline V gene, CDR1 is SGHRS and CDR2 is YFSETQ. J was trimmed by 6 bases and V by 6 bases; bases with no gene match: 11. As DNA, the CDR3 is TGCGCCAGCAAGGGGGTAGCGGGAGGGCCATTCAATGAGCAGTTCTTC. It translates to CASKGVAGGPFNEQFF.

The V and J genes are TRBV7-9 and TRBJ2-6; D uncertain. The ends were cut back, 6 bases at V and 0 bases at J, with 6 bases in the middle. The germline gives CDR1 SEHNR, CDR2 FQNEAQ (reference sequence). The CDR3 is made up of 14 amino acids. CDR3 DNA: TGTGCCAGCAGGAAATACTCTGGGGCCAACGTCCTGACTTTC. Protein: CASRKYSGANVLTF. Looking up the rest from reference TRBV7-9 and TRBJ2-6 gives the full variable domain: DTGVSQNPRHKITKRGQNVTFRCDPISEHNRLYWYRQTLGQGPEFLTYFQNEAQLEKSRLLSDRFSAERPKGSFSTLEIQRTEQGDSAMYLCASRKYSGANVLTFGAGSRLTVL.

This clone was seen once. The V gene is TRBV5-1, the J gene TRBJ2-7; D perhaps matches TRBD1 (6 bases). Per the germline V gene, CDR1 is SGHRS and CDR2 is YFSETQ. V dropped 3 bases and J dropped 3 bases, with 10 bases sitting between them. This CDR3 region has 13 residues. CDR3 in amino acids: CASSSRQDYEQYF. The CDR3 nucleotides read TGCGCCAGCAGCTCACGACAGGACTACGAGCAGTACTTC.

The chain combines TRBV30 with TRBJ2-7; 8 positions agree with TRBD2. The CDR3 is 15 residues long. V dropped 2 bases and J dropped 3; count of bases not matched to a gene: 9. Germline V gives CDR1 GTSNPN, CDR2 SVGIG (reference sequence). DNA of the CDR3: TGTGCCTGGAGTCCCCCCGGGGGGGCCGTCTACGAGCAGTACTTC. This codes for CAWSPPGGAVYEQYF.

The CDR3 reads CASSLGLAGAQTQYF. CDR3 coding DNA: TGTGCCAGCAGTTTAGGACTAGCGGGAGCCCAGACCCAGTACTTC. This chain links TRBV27 with TRBJ2-5; 13 nucleotides align to TRBD2. The ends lost 2 bases at V and 6 bases at J; junction bases unmatched: 3. The CDR3 covers 15 residues. Germline V gives CDR1 MNHEY, CDR2 SMNVEV (reference sequence).

This chain's CDR3 is CASSPDRGNQPQHF. The CDR3 DNA is TGTGCCAGCAGTCCGGACAGGGGGAATCAGCCCCAGCATTTT. This chain joins TRBV6-1 and TRBJ1-5; 10 bases align to TRBD1. Per the germline V gene, CDR1 is MNHNS and CDR2 is SASEGT. Germline trimming cut 5 bases from V and 4 bases from J; bases unmatched to any gene: 2. There are 14 residues in the CDR3.